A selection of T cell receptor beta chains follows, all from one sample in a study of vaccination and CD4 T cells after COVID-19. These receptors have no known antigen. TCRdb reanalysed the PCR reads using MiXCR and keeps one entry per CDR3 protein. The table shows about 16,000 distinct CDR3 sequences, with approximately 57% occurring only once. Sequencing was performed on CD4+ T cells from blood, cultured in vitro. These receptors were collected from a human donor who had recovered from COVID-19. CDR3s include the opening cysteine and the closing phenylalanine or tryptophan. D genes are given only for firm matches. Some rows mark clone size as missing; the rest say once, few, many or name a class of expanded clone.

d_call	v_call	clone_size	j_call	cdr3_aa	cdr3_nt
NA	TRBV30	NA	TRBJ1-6	CACRAGSSYNSPLHF	TGTGCCTGCCGGGCCGGCAGCTCCTATAATTCACCCCTCCACTTT
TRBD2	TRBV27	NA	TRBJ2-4	CTSSLLGGGYLMKDKNIQYF	TGCACCAGCAGTTTACTCGGGGGAGGGTATCTTATGAAGGACAAAAACATTCAGTACTTC
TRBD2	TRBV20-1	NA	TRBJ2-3	CSANRASGRTDTQYF	TGCAGTGCTAATCGGGCTAGCGGGAGGACAGATACGCAGTATTTT
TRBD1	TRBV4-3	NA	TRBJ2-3	CASSPRQGPDTQYF	TGCGCCAGCAGCCCCCGACAGGGTCCGGATACGCAGTATTTT
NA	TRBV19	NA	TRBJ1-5	CASSIDTLGQPQHF	TGTGCCAGTAGTATAGATACCTTGGGTCAGCCCCAGCATTTT
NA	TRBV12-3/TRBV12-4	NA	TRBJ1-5	CASSPPPEGPHQPQHF	TGTGCCAGCAGTCCCCCCCCGGAGGGGCCCCACCAGCCCCAGCATTTT
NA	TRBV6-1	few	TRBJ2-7	CASRVTGPYEQYF	TGTGCCAGCAGGGTCACGGGACCCTACGAGCAGTACTTC
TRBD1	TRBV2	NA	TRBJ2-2	CATGTGTNTGELFF	TGTGCCACCGGGACAGGGACTAACACCGGGGAGCTGTTTTTT
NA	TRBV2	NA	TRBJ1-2	CASSEDRGYGYTF	TGTGCCAGCAGTGAAGACCGGGGCTATGGCTACACCTTC
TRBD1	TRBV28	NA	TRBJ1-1	CASSLTGGQMNTEAFF	TGTGCCAGCAGTCTAACAGGGGGCCAGATGAACACTGAAGCTTTCTTT
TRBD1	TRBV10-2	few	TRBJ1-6	CASTPTGRNSPLHF	TGCGCCAGCACTCCGACAGGGAGAAATTCACCCCTCCACTTT
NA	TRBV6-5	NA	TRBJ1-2	CASSYAGAFNPLYGYTF	TGTGCCAGCAGTTACGCAGGGGCCTTTAACCCGCTCTATGGCTACACCTTC
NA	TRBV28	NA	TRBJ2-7	CASSLQGYEQYF	TGTGCCAGCAGTTTACAGGGTTACGAGCAGTACTTC
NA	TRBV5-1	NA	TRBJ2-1	CASSFGQRNEQFF	TGCGCCAGCAGCTTCGGACAGCGCAATGAGCAGTTCTTC
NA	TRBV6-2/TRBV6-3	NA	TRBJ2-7	CASRPTGPHEQYF	TGTGCCAGCAGACCAACAGGGCCCCACGAGCAGTACTTC
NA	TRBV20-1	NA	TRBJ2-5	CSARGWGIQETQYF	TGCAGTGCTAGAGGATGGGGGATCCAAGAGACCCAGTACTTC
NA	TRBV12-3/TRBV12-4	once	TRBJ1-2	CASSFGPEDRYTF	TGTGCCAGCAGTTTCGGCCCGGAGGATCGCTACACCTTC
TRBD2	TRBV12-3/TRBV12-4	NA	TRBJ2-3	CASSPPTLSGITDTQYF	TGTGCCAGCAGTCCACCAACCCTGAGCGGGATCACAGATACGCAGTATTTT
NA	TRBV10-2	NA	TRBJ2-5	CASGWPTQYF	TGCGCCAGCGGCTGGCCGACCCAGTACTTC
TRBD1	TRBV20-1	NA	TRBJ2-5	CSARTGMGETQYF	TGCAGTGCTAGGACAGGGATGGGGGAGACCCAGTACTTC
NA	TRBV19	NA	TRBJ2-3	CASSEPGPKGDTQYF	TGTGCCAGTAGTGAGCCGGGCCCTAAGGGGGATACGCAGTATTTT
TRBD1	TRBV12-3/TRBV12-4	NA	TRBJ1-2	CASSRDRAYGYTF	TGTGCCAGCAGCCGAGACAGGGCCTATGGCTACACCTTC
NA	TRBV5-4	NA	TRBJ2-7	CASSFAGSYEQYF	TGTGCCAGCAGCTTTGCAGGGTCCTACGAGCAGTACTTC
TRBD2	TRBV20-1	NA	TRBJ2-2	CSALAGGNTGELFF	TGCAGTGCTCTAGCGGGAGGGAACACCGGGGAGCTGTTTTTT
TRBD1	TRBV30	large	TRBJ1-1	CAWIRDGQGAQAFF	TGTGCCTGGATAAGGGACGGACAGGGGGCGCAGGCTTTCTTT
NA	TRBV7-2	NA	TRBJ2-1	CASSSTGSGLHNEQFF	TGTGCCAGCAGCTCTACAGGGTCGGGACTACACAATGAGCAGTTCTTC
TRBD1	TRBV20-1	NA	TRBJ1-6	CSARAGGPISSYNSPLHF	TGCAGTGCGCGAGCAGGGGGTCCCATTAGCTCCTATAATTCACCCCTCCACTTT
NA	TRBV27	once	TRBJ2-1	CASSEANREQFF	TGTGCCAGCAGTGAGGCAAACAGGGAGCAGTTCTTC
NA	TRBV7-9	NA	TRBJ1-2	CASSRWGSYGYTF	TGTGCCAGCAGCCGCTGGGGTTCCTATGGCTACACCTTC
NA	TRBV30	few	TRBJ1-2	CAWNAQGNYGYTF	TGTGCCTGGAACGCTCAGGGGAACTATGGCTACACCTTC
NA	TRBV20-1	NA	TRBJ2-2	CSAVTPGPTGELFF	TGCAGTGCTGTCACTCCGGGCCCCACCGGGGAGCTGTTTTTT
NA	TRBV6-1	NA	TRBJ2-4	CASSGTGTPRENIQYF	TGTGCCAGCAGTGGAACTGGGACACCACGGGAAAACATTCAGTACTTC
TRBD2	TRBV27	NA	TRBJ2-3	CASSLPSASGGTDTQYF	TGTGCCAGCAGTCTACCCTCAGCCTCGGGAGGTACAGATACGCAGTATTTT
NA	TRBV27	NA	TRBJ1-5	CASSLSMAGGSQHF	TGTGCCAGCAGTTTATCGATGGCCGGAGGATCGCAGCATTTT
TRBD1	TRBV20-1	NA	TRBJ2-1	CSARPQKDRGTFNEQFF	TGCAGTGCTAGACCTCAAAAGGACAGGGGGACTTTCAATGAGCAGTTCTTC
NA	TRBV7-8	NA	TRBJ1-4	CASSHPGGNEKLFF	TGTGCCAGCAGCCACCCTGGGGGAAATGAAAAACTGTTTTTT
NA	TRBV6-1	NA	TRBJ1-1	CASRNTPTEAFF	TGTGCCAGCAGGAACACCCCTACTGAAGCTTTCTTT
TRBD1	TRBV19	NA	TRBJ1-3	CASIKGGDLSNTIYF	TGTGCCAGTATCAAAGGGGGCGACCTATCAAACACCATATATTTT
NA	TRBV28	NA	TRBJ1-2	CAIGEIKGGYGYTF	TGTGCCATCGGAGAGATAAAGGGGGGGTATGGCTACACCTTC
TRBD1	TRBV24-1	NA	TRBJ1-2	CATSGQGYGYTF	TGTGCCACCAGTGGACAGGGCTATGGCTACACCTTC
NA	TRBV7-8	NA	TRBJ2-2	CASSLRGVPYTGELFF	TGTGCCAGCAGCTTAAGGGGGGTGCCGTACACCGGGGAGCTGTTTTTT
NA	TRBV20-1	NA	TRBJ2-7	CSAKQGGREQYF	TGCAGTGCTAAACAGGGAGGGAGGGAGCAGTACTTC
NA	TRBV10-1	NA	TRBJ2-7	CASSLAGQNSYEQYF	TGCGCCAGCAGTTTGGCTGGACAGAACTCCTACGAGCAGTACTTC
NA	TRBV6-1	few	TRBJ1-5	CASSGTASSAQHF	TGTGCCAGCTCAGGAACAGCGTCATCAGCCCAGCATTTT
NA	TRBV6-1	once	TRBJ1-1	CASSETAYMNTEAFF	TGTGCCAGCAGTGAGACAGCCTACATGAACACTGAAGCTTTCTTT